This T cell receptor (beta chain) is from a study of T cell repertoires in cytomegalovirus infection. Study-wide background: CMV infection and matching HLA type were both indicated by public TCR beta signatures.

The CDR3 spans 12 residues. Trimming cost V 0 bases and J 8 bases, with 7 bases left between them. The V gene's germline CDR1 is MNHEY and CDR2 SVGEGT. MiXCR, run by TCRdb on the reads, gives a single entry per CDR3 protein. The table lists about 530,000 distinct CDR3 sequences, less than 30% of them singletons. The receptor was isolated from a human donor in good health (CMV status not recorded). Some clones in this sample may be carry-over from other donors' samples. This chain uses TRBV6-2 or TRBV6-3 with TRBJ1-2; maybe TRBD1 (5 bases). The sample taken for sequencing was PBMCs. The CDR3 here is CASSYSGEGYTF. In nucleotides, the CDR3 is TGTGCCAGCAGTTACTCAGGGGAGGGCTACACCTTC.